The clone carrying this TCR beta chain was recorded only once. Its antigen is not known. CDR3 length: 13 residues. Germline CDR1 and CDR2: PRHDT and FYEKMQ (reference sequence). V lost 0 bases and J lost 15; bases outside the gene matches: 7. Profiling relied on immunoSEQ multiplex PCR, and the TCRdb table lists in-frame clones only, not all of them. The repertoire holds about 10,000 clones, with roughly 90% as singletons. The data belong to a study of regulatory and conventional T cells in RAG deficiency. Study outcomes and limitations: In Omenn syndrome, Treg and Tconv repertoires overlapped >85%.

The sorted regulatory T cells were CD4+, CD25-high and CD127-low, with genomic DNA sequenced. Another study also made use of these data, one on regulatory T cells. In that study: Amplification used 52 TRBV primers and 13 TRBJ primers.

This clonotype was obtained from a human donor in good health. Sample: Tregs sorted from blood. This chain uses TRBV13 with TRBJ2-4, with 8 positions matching TRBD2. Written as DNA, the CDR3 is TGTGCCAGCAGCTTAGGCCTGAGCGGGAGAACGTACTTC. Amino acids: CASSLGLSGRTYF.